Below, one T cell receptor (beta chain) is given with its context. Its specificity is unknown. Isolation of the CD4+ and CD8+ populations was accomplished via positive magnetic bead selection, with purity assessed by flow cytometry. The data originate from a study of somatic mutations in cytotoxic T cells in rheumatoid arthritis. General study points: CD8+ clonality increased with age in rheumatoid arthritis patients but not in healthy controls. Among 60 or so patients, under ten showed a largest CD8+ clone that surpassed 20% of CD8+ cells.

Sequencing was performed with immunoSEQ multiplex PCR; in TCRdb, only in-frame clones are kept and a portion is missing. The repertoire holds just under 20,000 clones, with roughly 87% as singletons. The receptor comes from a woman between 45 and 65 years old in good health. Specimen: CD8+ T cells sorted from blood.

The CDR3 DNA is TGTGCCAGTGCCCACCGGACGATTCCCACTGAAGCTTTCTTT. It codes for CASAHRTIPTEAFF. The rearrangement uses TRBV25-1 and TRBJ1-1; D gene unclear. The CDR3 sequence is 14 residues long. From germline, CDR1 is MGHDK and CDR2 SYGVNS. Trimming left V 9 bases short and J 4 bases short, with 18 bases between.